Included here is one T cell receptor (beta chain) sequence, with context. Its antigen remains unidentified. No much larger clonotype is one base removed from it; base qualities were not supplied. Looking up the germline V gene yields CDR1 SNHLY and CDR2 FYNNEI. Spanning cysteine to phenylalanine, the CDR3 consists of 14 amino acids. Of the read, only the CDR3 DNA is kept; its 42 bases are in frame from base 1. V sheds 2 bases and J sheds 1 base, leaving 8 bases between their ends. This sample is part of a study of blood T cell repertoires in COVID-19 (dated by TCRdb to about 2020). The study in broad terms: Samples covering the acute and convalescent phases of COVID-19 were provided by collaborators in the United States, Italy and Spain. The repertoires were released in a freely available public database meant as a resource for research on the immune response to SARS-CoV-2. The dataset comprised deeply sampled blood TCRbeta repertoires from subjects exposed to, actively infected with, or recovered from COVID-19. Nearly every sample came with metadata listing a de-identified subject ID, COVID-19 status, age in years and sex. The prospective study material was composed of cDNA or gDNA derived from T cells, B-cell-depleted T cells, or PBMCs. Where available, HLA class I and class II types were taken from metadata supplied by the sample provider and were not determined by assay-based typing. Samples were obtained from the ongoing ImmuneRACE study (first 160 participants) and from some 1,200 subjects provided by 6 global collaborators.

Points the paper makes about the study in general: How much clinical and demographic metadata was included differed by source and by participant, and the metadata was provided uncurated.

The collaborating institutions used their own protocols to collect whole blood in K2EDTA tubes. For TCRbeta analysis, collaborator samples were shipped as frozen whole blood, as isolated PBMCs, or as DNA extracted from either sample type. The immunoSEQ Assay, a bias-controlled multiplex PCR, was used to amplify TCRbeta CDR3 regions from genomic DNA. For the original study's pipeline: The number of nucleated cells in each sample was estimated by amplification of reference gene primers within the assay. To quantify the absolute abundance of each unique TCRbeta CDR3 rearrangement, sequence reads were collapsed and filtered. For each sample, productive Simpson clonality was calculated as the square root of Simpson's diversity index over productive rearrangements. TCRdb stores this immuneACCESS table with in-frame sequences only. Part of the clones is absent; in the studies checked, under half of the shortfall reflects unresolved V genes, and no reason is known for the rest. The V and J calls and clone size come from that table; D and trimming were worked out from the DNA. This sample gives 42,000 or so clones in total; 76% of them show up just once. The ten largest make up about a quarter of the sample.

The chain joins TRBV2 to TRBJ1-1; matching of 6 bases hints at TRBD1 as the D gene. The sample was peripheral blood. The TCR was taken from an elderly man with acute or convalescent COVID-19. The CDR3 protein is CASSEMGANTEAFF. The DNA is as follows: TGTGCCAGCAGTGAAATGGGGGCGAACACTGAAGCTTTCTTT.